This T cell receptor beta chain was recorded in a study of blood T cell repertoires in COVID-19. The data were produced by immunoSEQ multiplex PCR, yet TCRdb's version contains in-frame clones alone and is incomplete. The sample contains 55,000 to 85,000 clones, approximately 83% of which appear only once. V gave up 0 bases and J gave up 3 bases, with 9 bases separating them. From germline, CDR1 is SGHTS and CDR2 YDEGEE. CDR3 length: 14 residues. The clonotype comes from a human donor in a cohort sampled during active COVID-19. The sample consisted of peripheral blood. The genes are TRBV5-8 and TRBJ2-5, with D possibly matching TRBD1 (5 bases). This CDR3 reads CASSLGGLKETQYF. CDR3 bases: TGTGCCAGCAGCTTGGGGGGCCTTAAAGAGACCCAGTACTTC. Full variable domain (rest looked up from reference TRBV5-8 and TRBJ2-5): EAGVTQSPTHLIKTRGQQATLRCSPISGHTSVYWYQQALGLGLQFLLWYDEGEERNRGNFPPRFSGRQFPNYSSELNVNALELEDSALYLCASSLGGLKETQYFGPGTRLLVL.